Included here is one T cell receptor (beta chain) sequence, with context. Its antigen is not identified. The data originate from a study of T cells in Graves' hyperthyroidism and ophthalmopathy. Study-wide findings and caveats: The blood repertoire included most of the expanded thyroid clonotypes above 0.001.

Stable Graves' hyperthyroidism denoted no ophthalmopathy progression over 18 months. Amplification yielded TCR beta CDR3 regions, with RNA transcripts as the source. During a first-round RT-PCR of the TCR CDR3, the HTBI primer set was used. In TCRdb, the multiplex PCR reads were re-called with MiXCR into one record per CDR3 protein. This sample has 340,000 or so distinct CDR3 sequences; around a sixth occur once, and the top ten carry approximately 49%. V was clipped by 3 bases and J by 4 bases; unmatched bases: 8. CDR3 length: 16 amino acids. Looked up from germline, CDR1 is LGHDT and CDR2 is YNNKEL (reference sequence).

Sequenced sample: blood. The chain uses TRBV3-1 and TRBJ2-1; 8 bases map to TRBD2. This clonotype originated in a woman aged 50 to 60 with Graves' hyperthyroidism. Written as DNA, the CDR3 is TGTGCCAGCAGCCACGCCTGGGCGGGAGGATACAATGAGCAGTTCTTC. This codes for CASSHAWAGGYNEQFF.